The text below deals with one T cell receptor beta chain. These data originate in a study of control samples from healthy donors and cancer patients. The CDR3 sequence is 15 residues long. Trimming removed 0 bases at V and 4 bases at J, with 8 bases between. Germline values: CDR1 SGDLS, CDR2 YYNGEE. Assay used: immunoSEQ multiplex PCR; TCRdb lists only in-frame clones, some missing. The sample includes 130,000 or so clones, around nine tenths of them seen just once. The sequence was obtained from a man younger than 35 in good health. The specimen was blood. The V gene is TRBV9, the J gene TRBJ1-6; D might be TRBD1 (6 bases). The CDR3 sequence: CASSVEDRYNSPLHF. In nucleotides, the CDR3 is TGTGCCAGCAGCGTAGAGGACAGATATAATTCACCCCTCCACTTT.